This TCR beta chain stems from a study of CD8 T cells in Susac syndrome. The control participants were healthy donors, and these controls were matched with respect to both age and sex. TEMRA cells were enriched by FACS, while CD8+ and CD4+ T cells were obtained through a negative isolation that was performed magnetically. The CDR3 consists of 15 residues. From germline, CDR1 is LNHDA and CDR2 SQIVND (reference sequence). Losses at the gene ends were 3 bases for V and 4 bases for J; bases not matched to a gene: 5. Reverse transcription of roughly 0.5 to 1 ug RNA used random hexamers. TCRdb re-analysed the immunoSEQ multiplex PCR reads in MiXCR, keeping a single row per CDR3 protein. The table records 80,000 to 90,000 distinct CDR3 sequences, around 93% of them present only once.

The chain recombines TRBV19 with TRBJ2-3, with TRBD2 matching 9 bases. Sequenced sample: CD8+ T cells from PBMCs. The receptor was isolated from a human donor in good health. CDR3 sequence reads: CASSILAGLPDTQYF. CDR3 bases: TGTGCCAGTAGTATTCTAGCGGGGCTACCAGATACGCAGTATTTT.